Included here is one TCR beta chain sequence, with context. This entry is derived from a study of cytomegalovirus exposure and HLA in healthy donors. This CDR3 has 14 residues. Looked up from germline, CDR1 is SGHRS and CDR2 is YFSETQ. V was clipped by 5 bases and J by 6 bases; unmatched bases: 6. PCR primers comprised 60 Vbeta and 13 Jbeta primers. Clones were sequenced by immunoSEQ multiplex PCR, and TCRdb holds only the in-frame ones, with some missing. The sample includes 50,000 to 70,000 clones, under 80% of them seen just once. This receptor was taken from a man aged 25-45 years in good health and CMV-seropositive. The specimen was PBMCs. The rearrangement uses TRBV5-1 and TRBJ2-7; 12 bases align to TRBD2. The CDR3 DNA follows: TGCGCCAGCAGTACTAGCGGGGGGCCAGGCGAGCAGTACTTC. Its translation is CASSTSGGPGEQYF.